This T cell receptor (beta chain) comes out of a study of blood T cell repertoires in COVID-19. About the study: Some COVID-19 samples were acute and others convalescent; all came from the United States, Italy and Spain. The cDNA or gDNA used as material had been derived from T cells, B-cell-depleted T cells, or PBMCs.

J was trimmed by 9 bases and V by 2 bases; bases with no gene match: 8. The germline V gene has CDR1 SGDLS and CDR2 YYNGEE. This CDR3 has 17 amino acids. Original methodology: Estimated nucleated cell counts came from reference gene primer amplification. Clones were sequenced by immunoSEQ multiplex PCR, and TCRdb holds only the in-frame ones, with some missing. That table is the source of V, J and clone size, and D and trimming were worked out from the DNA. The table lists fewer than 90,000 clones, 88% of them singletons. The chain uses TRBV9 and TRBJ2-1, with TRBD2 matching 16 bases. The specimen was peripheral blood. This clonotype originated in a man between 60 and 75 years old with acute or convalescent COVID-19. The CDR3 region has the DNA TGTGCCAGCAGCGTCGGGACTAGCGGGGGGGCCGAGAGTGAGCAGTTCTTC. It translates to CASSVGTSGGAESEQFF.